This is a list of T cell receptor beta chains from one sample in a study of blood T cell repertoires in COVID-19. Measured with immunoSEQ multiplex PCR; TCRdb has only the in-frame clones, and not every one. The table has 200,000 or so clones, 70% to 90% seen once. The sequencing input was peripheral blood. The receptors stem from a woman aged 70-85 years with active or convalescent COVID-19. Each CDR3 is given with its conserved first and last residue. The D gene is left open where the match is weak. Rows may omit the clone size; those that give it use once, few, many or a size class.

V gene: TRBV6-5
J gene: TRBJ1-2
clone size: .
D gene: TRBD1
CDR3 protein: CASRQGDGYTF
CDR3 DNA: TGTGCCAGCAGACAGGGGGATGGCTACACCTTC

V gene: TRBV2
J gene: TRBJ1-2
clone size: .
D gene: .
CDR3 protein: CASSSTENYGYTF
CDR3 DNA: TGTGCCAGCAGTTCCACAGAGAACTATGGCTACACCTTC

V gene: TRBV4-1
J gene: TRBJ2-2
clone size: .
D gene: TRBD2
CDR3 protein: CASSLRTSGTDTGELFF
CDR3 DNA: TGCGCCAGCAGCCTCAGGACTAGCGGGACCGACACCGGGGAGCTGTTTTTT

V gene: TRBV19
J gene: TRBJ1-5
clone size: .
D gene: TRBD1
CDR3 protein: CASSRRDRNQPQHF
CDR3 DNA: TGTGCCAGTAGTCGCCGGGACAGGAATCAGCCCCAGCATTTT

V gene: TRBV5-1
J gene: TRBJ2-5
clone size: .
D gene: TRBD1
CDR3 protein: CASSTIPGQGGETQYF
CDR3 DNA: TGCGCCAGCAGCACTATCCCGGGACAGGGTGGTGAGACCCAGTACTTC

V gene: TRBV3-1/TRBV3-2
J gene: TRBJ2-1
clone size: .
D gene: TRBD2
CDR3 protein: CASSNLRKGKAGEQNEQFF
CDR3 DNA: TGTGCCAGCAGCAATTTGAGAAAGGGGAAAGCGGGAGAACAAAATGAGCAGTTCTTC

V gene: TRBV27
J gene: TRBJ2-6
clone size: .
D gene: .
CDR3 protein: CASTTGRGSGANVLTF
CDR3 DNA: TGTGCCAGCACCACGGGCAGGGGCTCTGGGGCCAACGTCCTGACTTTC

V gene: TRBV29-1
J gene: TRBJ2-1
clone size: .
D gene: TRBD2
CDR3 protein: CSVETGTSGSNEQFF
CDR3 DNA: TGCAGCGTTGAAACCGGGACTAGCGGGAGCAATGAGCAGTTCTTC

V gene: TRBV3-1/TRBV3-2
J gene: TRBJ2-4
clone size: .
D gene: TRBD1
CDR3 protein: CASSPFTGTGGSKNIQYF
CDR3 DNA: TGTGCCAGCAGCCCGTTTACCGGGACAGGGGGCTCCAAAAACATTCAGTACTTC

V gene: TRBV7-9
J gene: TRBJ1-5
clone size: few
D gene: .
CDR3 protein: CASSSFDQPQHF
CDR3 DNA: TGTGCCAGCAGCTCCTTCGATCAGCCCCAGCATTTT

V gene: TRBV28
J gene: TRBJ2-6
clone size: .
D gene: .
CDR3 protein: CASSLPGTGANVLTF
CDR3 DNA: TGTGCCAGCAGTCTACCCGGGACAGGGGCCAACGTCCTGACTTTC

V gene: TRBV6-5
J gene: TRBJ1-1
clone size: .
D gene: TRBD1
CDR3 protein: CASSVDRGNTEAFF
CDR3 DNA: TGTGCCAGCAGCGTCGACAGGGGGAACACTGAAGCTTTCTTT

V gene: TRBV10-3
J gene: TRBJ2-3
clone size: .
D gene: .
CDR3 protein: CAISREGATDTQYF
CDR3 DNA: TGTGCCATCAGCCGGGAGGGGGCAACAGATACGCAGTATTTT

V gene: TRBV3-1/TRBV3-2
J gene: TRBJ2-7
clone size: .
D gene: TRBD1
CDR3 protein: CASSLTSGTALYEQYF
CDR3 DNA: TGTGCCAGCAGCCTTACCTCCGGGACAGCCCTCTACGAGCAGTACTTC

V gene: TRBV28
J gene: TRBJ2-1
clone size: .
D gene: TRBD2
CDR3 protein: CASSWTSHEQFF
CDR3 DNA: TGTGCCAGCAGTTGGACTAGCCATGAGCAGTTCTTC

V gene: TRBV2
J gene: TRBJ1-1
clone size: .
D gene: TRBD1
CDR3 protein: CASTRDRGIMNTEAFF
CDR3 DNA: TGTGCCAGCACCCGGGACAGGGGGATTATGAACACTGAAGCTTTCTTT

V gene: TRBV9
J gene: TRBJ2-1
clone size: .
D gene: .
CDR3 protein: CASSAGGVEQFF
CDR3 DNA: TGTGCCAGCAGCGCGGGGGGCGTTGAGCAGTTCTTC

V gene: TRBV28
J gene: TRBJ2-3
clone size: .
D gene: TRBD2
CDR3 protein: CASRSTASGSTDTQYF
CDR3 DNA: TGTGCCAGCCGCTCAACCGCTAGCGGGAGCACAGATACGCAGTATTTT

V gene: TRBV2
J gene: TRBJ2-1
clone size: .
D gene: TRBD1
CDR3 protein: CASRRTGGPYNEQFF
CDR3 DNA: TGTGCCAGCAGAAGGACAGGGGGTCCCTACAATGAGCAGTTCTTC

V gene: TRBV28
J gene: TRBJ1-2
clone size: .
D gene: .
CDR3 protein: CASSLHSNIGYTF
CDR3 DNA: TGTGCCAGCAGTTTACACAGTAATATAGGCTACACCTTC

V gene: TRBV29-1
J gene: TRBJ2-7
clone size: .
D gene: TRBD1
CDR3 protein: CSVRDRAPYEQYF
CDR3 DNA: TGCAGCGTTCGGGACAGGGCCCCCTACGAGCAGTACTTC

V gene: TRBV19
J gene: TRBJ2-1
clone size: .
D gene: .
CDR3 protein: CASSRLSSSYNEQFF
CDR3 DNA: TGTGCCAGTAGTAGACTATCATCCTCCTACAATGAGCAGTTCTTC